This T cell receptor beta chain comes out of a study of response to subunit inactivated influenza vaccine (dated by TCRdb to the late 2010s). At the level of the whole study: To follow how T cells responded to a trivalent subunit inactivated influenza vaccine, the researchers relied on deep quantitative profiling of the T cell receptor repertoire.

A word on this clonotype: Its antigen is currently not known. The sample holds no much larger clone one base away, and base qualities are not on file.

The method was RT-PCR. Sequenced on an Illumina HiSeq 2500. Starting from the raw public reads, TCRdb applied fastp trimming at Q25, assembled clones with MiXCR and retained in-frame beta chains. Every entry covers one CDR3 protein and lists the most common genes and DNA from its rows. The sample includes 300,000 to 350,000 distinct CDR3 sequences, with approximately 23% observed a single time. The ten top clones hold under 13% of the sample. Findings and caveats that apply to the study as a whole: The authors proposed that each seasonal influenza vaccination may bring in only a limited number of new T cells.

The CDR1 and CDR2 encoded by the germline V gene (reference sequence) are DFQATT and SNEGSKA. The CDR3 runs 16 residues from the cysteine to the phenylalanine. Solely the CDR3 DNA is kept, with 48 bases framed from the first base. Germline trimming amounts to 6 bases on V and 3 bases on J, with 10 as the count of junction bases outside the gene matches. This clonotype was sampled from a man aged 50 to 69 who received an inactivated influenza vaccine. Donor details come from another sample of the same person, matched by shared clones. The sequences come from PBMCs from blood, collected about 20 months after vaccination. The V gene is TRBV20-1 and the J gene is TRBJ2-1; the junction holds 11 bases that match TRBD2. The CDR3 in this case is CSAQIGLAGGYNEQFF. The DNA sequence is given as TGCAGTGCCCAGATCGGGCTAGCGGGGGGCTACAATGAGCAGTTCTTC.